Below are 32 T cell receptor beta chains sequenced from a single sample in a study of blood T cell repertoires in COVID-19. Produced via immunoSEQ multiplex PCR; TCRdb's table is partial and in-frame only. The top ten hold under 35% of the sample, which has around 100,000 clones, about 80% seen once. The sequencing sample was made of peripheral blood. The receptors were sampled from an older man with active or convalescent COVID-19.

The chain has TRBV5-4 and TRBJ2-2; 7 bases agree with TRBD2. The CDR3 covers 15 residues. Germline CDR1 reads SGHNT; CDR2 reads YYREEE (reference sequence). The V gene end was trimmed by 4 bases and the J gene end by 1 base; junction bases not matched to a gene: 4. CDR3 amino acids: CASSRGGMNTGELFF. For the CDR3, the DNA is TGTGCCAGCAGCCGCGGGGGAATGAACACCGGGGAGCTGTTTTTT.

The rearrangement joins TRBV7-7 to TRBJ2-1; 7 nucleotides align to TRBD1. CDR1 and CDR2 from the germline V gene are SSHAT and FNYEAQ (reference sequence). The length of the CDR3 is 16 residues. V gave up 5 bases and J gave up 0 bases; unmatched junction bases: 7. CDR3 sequence reads: CASSPRQGSSYNEQFF. As DNA, the CDR3 is TGTGCCAGCAGCCCCCGACAGGGAAGCTCCTACAATGAGCAGTTCTTC. The whole variable domain, filled in from reference TRBV7-7 and TRBJ2-1, reads GAGVSQSPRYKVTKRGQDVTLRCDPISSHATLYWYQQALGQGPEFLTYFNYEAQPDKSGLPSDRFSAERPEGSISTLTIQRTEQRDSAMYRCASSPRQGSSYNEQFFGPGTRLTVL.

This clone is a singleton in its sample. The chain carries TRBV11-2 and TRBJ2-7; TRBD1 agrees at 10 bases. This CDR3 contains 15 residues. CDR1 is SGHAT, CDR2 FQNNGV, per germline. Trimming at V came to 7 bases and at J to 1 base, leaving 7 bases not matched to a gene. The CDR3 sequence is CASNGQGEGSYEQYF. The CDR3 bases are TGTGCCAGCAACGGACAGGGGGAAGGTTCCTACGAGCAGTACTTC. Full variable domain (remainder filled in from reference TRBV11-2 and TRBJ2-7): EAGVAQSPRYKIIEKRQSVAFWCNPISGHATLYWYQQILGQGPKLLIQFQNNGVVDDSQLPKDRFSAERLKGVDSTLKIQPAKLEDSAVYLCASNGQGEGSYEQYFGPGTRLTVT.

This clone was observed once. The chain has TRBV4-3 and TRBJ2-7, with D perhaps matching TRBD1 (6 bases). The V gene lost 0 bases and the J gene lost 9 bases, with 9 bases spanning the gap. Looked up from germline, CDR1 is LGHNA and CDR2 is YSLEER. The CDR3 is 12 residues long. The CDR3 here is CASSQERGRQYF. In DNA form, the CDR3 reads TGCGCCAGCAGCCAAGAGAGGGGGAGGCAGTACTTC.

The gene calls are TRBV27 and TRBJ2-7; TRBD2 is a possible D gene (5 bases). CDR1 and CDR2 (germline): MNHEY, SMNVEV (reference sequence). V lost 4 bases and J lost 4, with 11 bases in between. CDR3 length equals 13 residues. The CDR3 nucleotides are TGTGCCAGCAGTTCGGGGAGCAGATACGAGCAGTACTTC. Protein: CASSSGSRYEQYF.

This clone occurred once. The genes are TRBV5-4 and TRBJ2-1; a weak D match, TRBD1 (6 bases). The CDR3 sequence is 16 residues long. The V gene's germline CDR1 is SGHNT and CDR2 YYREEE (reference sequence). V lost 4 bases to trimming and J lost 2 bases, with 16 bases between them. The CDR3 DNA follows: TGTGCCAGCAGCCGGCAGGACAGAGGGCCCTACAATGAGCAGTTCTTC. As protein: CASSRQDRGPYNEQFF. Together with reference TRBV5-4 and TRBJ2-1, the CDR3 gives the full variable domain: ETGVTQSPTHLIKTRGQQVTLRCSSQSGHNTVSWYQQALGQGPQFIFQYYREEENGRGNFPPRFSGLQFPNYSSELNVNALELDDSALYLCASSRQDRGPYNEQFFGPGTRLTVL.

The V gene is TRBV24-1, the J gene TRBJ2-1; 10 bases line up with TRBD1. With V trimmed by 5 bases and J by 0 bases, 6 bases remained unmatched. Germline V gene data show CDR1 as KGHDR and CDR2 as SFDVKD. This CDR3 spans 17 amino acids. CDR3 bases: TGTGCCACCAGTGGAGGGACAGGGGCGGCCTCCTACAATGAGCAGTTCTTC. Translated, it gives CATSGGTGAASYNEQFF.

J is TRBJ1-4 and V is TRBV28; tentative D call: TRBD1 (5 bases). Germline values: CDR1 MDHEN, CDR2 SYDVKM. V shed 2 bases and J shed 2 bases, with 12 bases lying between them. The CDR3 is made up of 16 amino acids. CDR3 nucleotides: TGTGCCAGCAGTTTAGGGGCACTGGGGACTAATGAAAAACTGTTTTTT. It translates to CASSLGALGTNEKLFF.

V usage is TRBV5-1 and J usage is TRBJ2-6, with 9 bases aligning to TRBD1. Germline V lookup: CDR1 SGHRS, CDR2 YFSETQ. CDR3 length: 18 amino acids. J lost 2 bases, V lost 1 base, and 7 bases had no gene match. As DNA, the CDR3 is TGCGCCAGCAGCTTGAGCAGGGACAGGGTGACTGGGGCCAACGTCCTGACTTTC. Translation gives CASSLSRDRVTGANVLTF.

In this sample, this clone turned up once. This chain uses TRBV6-5 with TRBJ1-5; D remains unclear. The CDR3 has 13 amino acids. V was trimmed by 6 bases and J by 1 base, leaving 7 bases between them. Germline V lookup: CDR1 MNHEY, CDR2 SVGAGI. For the CDR3, the DNA is TGTGCCAGCAGAGAGGCGAGCAATCAGCCCCAGCATTTT. It yields the protein CASREASNQPQHF.

The chain carries TRBV7-8 and TRBJ1-1; D is unclear. Looked up from germline, CDR1 is SGHVS and CDR2 is FQNEAQ. The V end lost 6 bases, the J end lost 4 bases, and 9 bases lay between the germline ends. The CDR3 is made up of 12 amino acids. CDR3 DNA: TGTGCCAGCAGTCGGTCCGGCACTGAAGCTTTCTTT. Translated: CASSRSGTEAFF.

The rearrangement links TRBV4-3 to TRBJ2-5; D ambiguous. Germline loops: CDR1 LGHNA, CDR2 YSLEER. The CDR3 is 14 amino acids. V was trimmed by 0 bases and J by 4 bases, leaving 9 bases between them. The CDR3 DNA reads as TGCGCCAGCAGCCAAGAAGTGGCTGGAGAGACCCAGTACTTC. The encoded protein is CASSQEVAGETQYF.

The rearrangement uses TRBV5-4 and TRBJ2-7; 9 nucleotides line up with TRBD2. There are 14 residues in the CDR3. With 3 bases clipped from V and 5 bases from J, the junction kept 6 bases outside the gene matches. The V gene's germline CDR1 is SGHNT and CDR2 YYREEE (reference sequence). The CDR3 loop reads CASSWSGGNDEQYF. As DNA, the CDR3 is TGTGCCAGCAGCTGGAGCGGGGGGAACGACGAGCAGTACTTC.

The chain joins TRBV19 to TRBJ2-7; 10 bases map to TRBD1. Germline V gives CDR1 LNHDA, CDR2 SQIVND (reference sequence). Trimming took 7 bases from V and 2 from J; bases not matched to a gene: 11. The CDR3 totals 16 residues. The DNA for the CDR3 is TGTGCCAGTACCAAATCGGACGGGACAGGGGCCTACGAGCAGTACTTC. The encoded protein is CASTKSDGTGAYEQYF.

This clone has more than one count but fewer than ten. The J gene is TRBJ2-1, the V gene TRBV12-3 or TRBV12-4; TRBD2 agrees at 8 bases. The CDR3 contains 13 residues. Germline trimming cut 6 bases from V and 10 bases from J; bases unmatched to any gene: 8. In DNA form, the CDR3 reads TGTGCCAGCAGGACCAGCGGGAGCGGGGAGCAGTTCTTC. Amino acid sequence: CASRTSGSGEQFF.

A few counts support this clone. CDR3 coding DNA: TGCAGCGTCGTGGACAGGGTAACCGGGGAGCTGTTTTTT. As protein: CSVVDRVTGELFF. The rearrangement links TRBV29-1 to TRBJ2-2; TRBD1 matches at 8 bases. Germline lookup yields CDR1 SQVTM and CDR2 ANQGSEA. The CDR3 sequence is 13 residues long. The trim removed 6 bases at V and 5 bases at J, leaving 5 bases unmatched.

The J gene is TRBJ2-1, the V gene TRBV16; 9 bases agree with TRBD2. The CDR3 runs to 14 residues. V was pared by 5 bases and J by 8 bases, with 7 bases of the junction left unmatched. Germline loops: CDR1 KGHSY, CDR2 FQNENV. CDR3 in DNA: TGTGCCAGCAGCTCGACTGCGGGAGGGGATGAGCAGTTCTTC. It codes for CASSSTAGGDEQFF.

The genes are TRBV12-3 or TRBV12-4 and TRBJ2-7; D remains ambiguous. Trimming removed 6 bases at V and 5 bases at J, with 8 bases between. The CDR3 is 11 amino acids. In DNA form, the CDR3 reads TGTGCCAGCAGCTTGAAGCACGAGCAGTACTTC. Its translation: CASSLKHEQYF.

The chain recombines TRBV2 with TRBJ2-5, with D perhaps matching TRBD2 (6 bases). This CDR3 has 12 residues. Germline assignment: CDR1 SNHLY and CDR2 FYNNEI. The V and J ends lost 6 bases and 3 bases respectively, with 8 bases between them. The CDR3 DNA is TGTGCCAGCAGCGGCGGGGAAGAGACCCAGTACTTC. It codes for CASSGGEETQYF.

The chain links TRBV6-5 to TRBJ2-2; no firm D call. V gave up 2 bases and J gave up 7 bases, with 11 bases separating them. Germline V gene sequence: CDR1 MNHEY, CDR2 SVGAGI. The CDR3 is 14 residues long. This CDR3 reads CASSYRVPYGELFF. DNA of the CDR3: TGTGCCAGCAGTTACCGGGTCCCCTACGGGGAGCTGTTTTTT.

The chain is built from TRBV10-3 and TRBJ2-1, with TRBD1 identical over 9 bases. CDR3 length: 15 amino acids. Germline lookup yields CDR1 ENHRY and CDR2 SYGVKD. Germline trimming cut 8 bases from V and 3 bases from J; bases unmatched to any gene: 8. The CDR3 coding sequence is TGTGCCATCGCCCAAAGGGACAGGGTCTACAATGAGCAGTTCTTC. Translating gives CAIAQRDRVYNEQFF.

This chain joins TRBV6-5 and TRBJ2-1, with TRBD1 matching over 7 bases. V gave up 2 bases and J gave up 2 bases; unmatched junction bases: 3. This CDR3 region has 15 residues. Germline lookup yields CDR1 MNHEY and CDR2 SVGAGI. CDR3 DNA sequence: TGTGCCAGCAGTTACGCCAGGGGGACCTACAATGAGCAGTTCTTC. Translation: CASSYARGTYNEQFF.

The chain joins TRBV6-5 to TRBJ2-3, with TRBD1 as a possible D gene (5 bases). V shed 2 bases and J shed 3 bases, with 9 bases lying between them. Per the germline V gene, CDR1 is MNHEY and CDR2 is SVGAGI. The CDR3 covers 14 residues. The chain's CDR3 is CASSYGALTDTQYF. DNA for the CDR3: TGTGCCAGCAGTTACGGGGCCCTGACAGATACGCAGTATTTT.

The chain combines TRBV6-6 with TRBJ2-7; 9 nucleotides match TRBD2. CDR3 size: 15 residues. Per germline, CDR1 MNHNY and CDR2 SVGAGI (reference sequence). V gave up 4 bases and J gave up 3 bases; unmatched junction bases: 7. CDR3 amino acids: CASSSRTSAYYEQYF. Here the CDR3 DNA reads TGTGCCAGCAGTTCCCGGACTAGCGCGTACTACGAGCAGTACTTC.

The J gene is TRBJ1-1, the V gene TRBV25-1; D unresolved. The CDR3 loop spans 15 amino acids. V lost 0 bases and J lost 0, with 8 bases in between. From germline, CDR1 is MGHDK and CDR2 SYGVNS. The CDR3: CASSEYKRLNTEAFF. Written as DNA, the CDR3 is TGTGCCAGCAGTGAATATAAGAGATTGAACACTGAAGCTTTCTTT.

This chain uses TRBV27 with TRBJ2-7, with TRBD2 matching over 8 bases. The V segment lost 6 bases and the J segment 2 bases; nucleotides outside the gene matches: 3. Germline values: CDR1 MNHEY, CDR2 SMNVEV (reference sequence). This CDR3 contains 13 residues. Written as DNA, the CDR3 is TGTGCCAGCAGAGCGGGGGCCGCCTACGAGCAGTACTTC. This sequence encodes CASRAGAAYEQYF.

This chain links TRBV30 with TRBJ2-1; D gene unclear. V was pared by 8 bases and J by 0 bases, with 11 bases between. Germline assignment: CDR1 GTSNPN and CDR2 SVGIG (reference sequence). This CDR3 has 13 residues. The CDR3 bases are TGTGCCATTGACAAGGACTCCTACAATGAGCAGTTCTTC. Translation gives CAIDKDSYNEQFF. Full variable domain (rest looked up from reference TRBV30 and TRBJ2-1): SQTIHQWPATLVQPVGSPLSLECTVEGTSNPNLYWYRQAAGRGLQLLFYSVGIGQISSEVPQNLSASRPQDRQFILSSKKLLLSDSGFYLCAIDKDSYNEQFFGPGTRLTVL.

This sequence joins TRBV5-4 and TRBJ1-5; 9 positions agree with TRBD1. Germline CDR1 is SGHNT and CDR2 is YYREEE (reference sequence). V lost 0 bases and J lost 7; bases outside the gene matches: 5. The CDR3 has 15 residues. The CDR3 DNA reads TGTGCCAGCAGCTTGGCGGGACAGGGTCCCCAGCCCCAGCATTTT. This codes for CASSLAGQGPQPQHF.

J is TRBJ2-5 and V is TRBV30; 10 bases agree with TRBD2. The CDR3 spans 14 residues. Trimming at V came to 2 bases and at J to 3 bases, leaving 3 bases not matched to a gene. The germline CDR1 and CDR2 sequences are GTSNPN and SVGIG (reference sequence). The CDR3 sequence is CAWSPGLAEETQYF. The DNA of the CDR3 is TGTGCCTGGAGTCCCGGACTAGCGGAAGAGACCCAGTACTTC.

This clone has a single count. V and J are TRBV10-3 and TRBJ2-3; perhaps TRBD1 as D (6 bases). Germline V lookup: CDR1 ENHRY, CDR2 SYGVKD. This CDR3 is 12 amino acids long. With 2 bases removed from V and 11 bases from J, the gap between germline ends came to 11 bases. CDR3 protein: CAISEGPGQQYF. In DNA form, the CDR3 reads TGTGCCATCAGTGAGGGCCCGGGACAGCAGTATTTT.

The sample holds one count of this clone. V is TRBV5-1 and J is TRBJ2-5; TRBD2 aligns across 8 bases. Germline-derived CDR1 and CDR2 are SGHRS and YFSETQ. This CDR3 spans 13 amino acids. Unmatched junction bases numbered 2, after V lost 7 bases and J lost 0 bases. The CDR3: CASGGGYQETQYF. The CDR3 DNA reads TGCGCCAGCGGCGGGGGGTACCAAGAGACCCAGTACTTC.

The chain has TRBV13 and TRBJ2-1; the match to TRBD1 covers 10 bases. This CDR3 is 13 amino acids long. V shed 4 bases and J 16 bases; nucleotides not matched to a gene: 10. Germline CDR1 and CDR2: PRHDT and FYEKMQ (reference sequence). The CDR3, as DNA: TGTGCCAGCAGCTCTCCATATGACAGGGGGCGATTCTTC. Translation gives CASSSPYDRGRFF.